A selection of T cell receptor beta chains follows, all from one sample in a study of identical twins. TCRdb fed the 5' RACE reads into MiXCR, producing one record per CDR3 protein. The sample includes roughly 250,000 distinct CDR3 sequences, around 15% of them seen just once. Sequences were obtained from memory (CD45RO+) T cells sorted from blood. The receptors shown here come from a woman aged 18 to 35 in good health. CDR3s include the opening cysteine and the closing phenylalanine or tryptophan. D genes are given only for firm matches. Size is omitted from some rows. Given values are once, few, many or a class for expanded clones.

D,V,size,J,CDR3,DNA
TRBD2,TRBV6-5,.,TRBJ2-1,CASSYSPSGSYNEQFF,TGTGCCAGCAGTTACTCCCCTAGCGGGAGTTACAATGAGCAGTTCTTC
TRBD1,TRBV10-2,many,TRBJ1-2,CASSSGQGSYGYTF,TGCGCCAGCAGTAGTGGACAGGGCAGCTATGGCTACACCTTC
TRBD2,TRBV5-5,many,TRBJ2-1,CASRVQRGLNEQFF,TGTGCCAGCCGAGTCCAGCGGGGGCTCAATGAGCAGTTCTTC
TRBD2,TRBV5-1,few,TRBJ2-3,CASSLGLLAGSTDTQYF,TGCGCCAGCAGCTTGGGTTTGCTAGCGGGGTCCACAGATACGCAGTATTTT
TRBD1,TRBV20-1,many,TRBJ1-2,CSVGGPTGNYGYTF,TGCAGTGTAGGAGGCCCGACAGGGAACTATGGCTACACCTTC
TRBD2,TRBV24-1,few,TRBJ2-3,CATSDPGTSGTDTQYF,TGTGCCACCAGTGACCCCGGGACTAGCGGCACAGATACGCAGTATTTT
.,TRBV20-1,.,TRBJ2-3,CSASGDTQYF,TGCAGTGCTAGTGGAGATACGCAGTATTTT
.,TRBV5-1,.,TRBJ2-5,CASSLGAEETQYF,TGCGCCAGCAGCTTAGGGGCGGAAGAGACCCAGTACTTC
.,TRBV18,.,TRBJ1-4,CASSPAGRGNEKLFF,TGTGCCAGCTCACCGGCGGGACGGGGGAATGAAAAACTGTTTTTT
.,TRBV27,.,TRBJ2-5,CASKVSRGQETQYF,TGTGCCAGCAAAGTCTCAAGGGGACAAGAGACCCAGTACTTC
.,TRBV6-5,.,TRBJ1-1,CASSYSSSAGANTEAFF,TGTGCCAGCAGTTACTCGTCGTCCGCAGGGGCAAACACTGAAGCTTTCTTT
.,TRBV12-3/TRBV12-4,.,TRBJ2-5,CASSRDQETQYF,TGTGCCAGCTCTCGAGATCAAGAGACCCAGTACTTC
.,TRBV11-2,few,TRBJ1-3,CASSLVGRNSGNTIYF,TGTGCCAGCAGCTTAGTTGGGAGAAACTCTGGAAACACCATATATTTT
TRBD2,TRBV4-3,.,TRBJ2-7,CASSLKLAGHEQYF,TGCGCCAGCAGCTTGAAACTAGCGGGACACGAGCAGTACTTC
.,TRBV20-1,.,TRBJ2-1,CCATVGSEQFF,TGCTGTGCTACTGTCGGCAGTGAGCAGTTCTTC
TRBD1,TRBV6-2/TRBV6-3,.,TRBJ2-1,CASSYGGQGATSSYNEQFF,TGTGCCAGCAGTTACGGGGGACAGGGGGCGACTAGCTCCTACAATGAGCAGTTCTTC
TRBD2,TRBV5-4,.,TRBJ2-7,CASRTFGLAVYEQYF,TGTGCCAGCAGGACCTTCGGACTAGCTGTATACGAGCAGTACTTC
.,TRBV7-2,.,TRBJ1-1,CASSFRVNTEAFF,TGTGCCAGCAGCTTTAGGGTGAACACTGAAGCTTTCTTT
.,TRBV28,few,TRBJ1-5,CASSLPGGLSQHF,TGTGCCAGCAGCCTGCCGGGGGGTTTGTCCCAGCATTTT
TRBD2,TRBV4-3,.,TRBJ2-1,CASSQDLAGRDEQFF,TGCGCCAGCAGCCAAGATTTAGCGGGGAGGGATGAGCAGTTCTTC
.,TRBV29-1,many,TRBJ2-7,CSVGQVQGTYEQYF,TGCAGCGTTGGGCAGGTTCAGGGAACCTACGAGCAGTACTTC
.,TRBV6-6,few,TRBJ2-1,CASSYRGRTEQFF,TGTGCCAGCAGTTACCGGGGGCGAACGGAGCAGTTCTTC
.,TRBV29-1,.,TRBJ1-2,CSVVVVRGVHTF,TGCAGCGTTGTAGTGGTGAGGGGAGTCCACACCTTC
.,TRBV5-1,many,TRBJ2-2,CASSPDRELFF,TGCGCCAGCAGCCCCGACAGGGAGCTGTTTTTT
TRBD1,TRBV12-3/TRBV12-4,.,TRBJ1-6,CASSLRGTGGSPLHF,TGTGCCAGCAGTTTAAGGGGGACAGGGGGTTCACCCCTCCACTTT
.,TRBV20-1,.,TRBJ1-2,CSATLNYGYTF,TGCAGTGCTACACTTAACTATGGCTACACCTTC
.,TRBV5-1,few,TRBJ2-3,CASSFSDHTDTQYF,TGCGCCAGCAGCTTCTCAGACCACACAGATACGCAGTATTTT
.,TRBV5-6,.,TRBJ2-3,CASSLLTSTDTQYF,TGTGCCAGCAGCTTGCTGACTAGCACAGATACGCAGTATTTT
TRBD2,TRBV20-1,.,TRBJ2-1,CSAEMGGGPNYEQFF,TGCAGTGCCGAAATGGGCGGGGGGCCGAACTATGAGCAGTTCTTC
.,TRBV28,few,TRBJ2-6,CASSPLGVRGANVLTF,TGTGCCAGCAGTCCCCTAGGAGTGAGAGGGGCCAACGTCCTGACTTTC
TRBD2,TRBV12-3/TRBV12-4,few,TRBJ2-1,CASSLSGTLAAEQFF,TGTGCCAGCAGTTTATCTGGGACGCTAGCGGCCGAGCAGTTCTTC
.,TRBV12-3/TRBV12-4,.,TRBJ1-1,CASSPPGDHTEAFF,TGTGCCAGCAGTCCCCCGGGGGATCACACTGAAGCTTTCTTT
.,TRBV10-1,few,TRBJ1-1,CASSERDTQNTEAFF,TGCGCCAGCAGTGAGAGGGATACTCAGAACACTGAAGCTTTCTTT
TRBD2,TRBV5-1,few,TRBJ2-3,CASSLVSGAPSTDTQYF,TGCGCCAGCAGCTTGGTTAGCGGGGCTCCTAGCACAGATACGCAGTATTTT
TRBD2,TRBV9,.,TRBJ2-7,CASSVGTTSYEQYF,TGTGCCAGCAGCGTTGGGACTACCTCCTACGAGCAGTACTTC
.,TRBV20-1,.,TRBJ2-3,CSARKAPDRRTDTQYF,TGCAGTGCTAGAAAAGCTCCCGACAGGCGCACAGATACGCAGTATTTT
.,TRBV7-2,few,TRBJ2-7,CASSPYGLEQYF,TGTGCCAGCAGCCCCTATGGGTTGGAGCAGTACTTC
.,TRBV5-5,few,TRBJ1-4,CASSLAGREDEKLFF,TGTGCCAGCAGCCTGGCCGGCAGGGAGGATGAAAAACTGTTTTTT
TRBD1,TRBV5-6,few,TRBJ1-2,CASSWRQGERPGYTF,TGTGCCAGCAGCTGGAGACAGGGAGAACGGCCTGGCTACACCTTC
TRBD2,TRBV2,few,TRBJ2-5,CASMTSGRTQYF,TGTGCCAGCATGACTAGCGGTCGGACCCAGTACTTC
.,TRBV18,.,TRBJ2-7,CASSPLTGATGAYEQYF,TGTGCCAGCTCACCACTAACAGGGGCCACGGGGGCTTACGAGCAGTACTTC
TRBD1,TRBV12-5,.,TRBJ2-5,CARAPGQDQETQYF,TGTGCTAGGGCACCCGGACAGGATCAAGAGACCCAGTACTTC
.,TRBV20-1,.,TRBJ2-3,CSAVTDTDTQYF,TGCAGTGCCGTAACAGACACAGATACGCAGTATTTT
.,TRBV20-1,.,TRBJ2-7,CSARDPGNPREQYF,TGCAGTGCTAGAGATCCGGGCAACCCGAGGGAGCAGTACTTC
.,TRBV5-1,many,TRBJ1-1,CASTTGGHTEAFF,TGCGCCAGCACCACGGGCGGGCACACTGAAGCTTTCTTT
TRBD1,TRBV5-1,many,TRBJ1-2,CASSPGTGADGGYTF,TGCGCCAGCAGCCCGGGGACAGGGGCGGATGGGGGCTACACCTTC
.,TRBV15,few,TRBJ2-3,CATSRDFRNTQYF,TGTGCCACCAGCAGAGATTTTAGGAATACGCAGTATTTT
TRBD2,TRBV2,.,TRBJ2-3,CASSGPGGTDTQYF,TGTGCCAGCAGTGGGCCGGGGGGGACAGATACGCAGTATTTT
.,TRBV15,many,TRBJ1-2,CATSRDKTSGGYTF,TGTGCCACCAGCAGAGATAAGACCTCAGGGGGCTACACCTTC
.,TRBV20-1,few,TRBJ2-1,CSARDRISYNEQFF,TGCAGTGCTAGAGATCGAATAAGTTACAATGAGCAGTTCTTC
.,TRBV9,.,TRBJ2-5,CASSYETGSAETQYF,TGTGCCAGCAGCTACGAAACAGGGAGTGCGGAGACCCAGTACTTC